One sample yielded the 27 T cell receptor beta chains listed below, sequenced in a study of OX40 agonist ivuxolimab in advanced cancers. The library was obtained by the immunoSEQ multiplex PCR assay. TCRdb holds this immuneACCESS table with in-frame rearrangements only. Some clones are missing; in checked studies, unresolved V genes explain under half, and the rest has no known cause. Across this sample there are about 68,000 clones, with 75% to 95% seen only once. The ten largest clones take up approximately 6% of the sample. Sample: CD4+ or CD8+ T cells sorted from blood, taken in a trial of the OX40 agonist ivuxolimab. Source of these receptors: an adult with an advanced solid tumor such as melanoma, head and neck, liver or kidney cancer.

This clone was seen a single time. This chain connects TRBV7-9 to TRBJ1-6; TRBD1 matches at 10 bases. The CDR3 is 15 amino acids. Germline-derived CDR1 and CDR2 are SEHNR and FQNEAQ (reference sequence). Trimming removed 3 bases from V and 7 bases from J; junction bases left unmatched: 3. The CDR3 DNA follows: TGTGCCAGCAGCTTCTCGGACAGGGGGAATTCACCCCTCCACTTT. Translation: CASSFSDRGNSPLHF.

The V call is TRBV5-4, the J call TRBJ2-4, with 7 nucleotides matching TRBD2. CDR3 length: 16 residues. With V trimmed by 2 bases and J by 0 bases, 5 bases remained unmatched. The V gene's germline CDR1 is SGHNT and CDR2 YYREEE (reference sequence). CDR3 protein: CASSFGGDLAKNIQYF. The CDR3 region has the DNA TGTGCCAGCAGCTTTGGGGGGGACTTAGCCAAAAACATTCAGTACTTC.

The rearrangement links TRBV9 to TRBJ2-7; TRBD1 might be the D (6 bases). The germline V gene encodes CDR1 SGDLS and CDR2 YYNGEE. V lost 0 bases to trimming and J lost 2 bases, with 12 bases between them. CDR3 size: 15 residues. CDR3 DNA: TGTGCCAGCAGCGTAGGGTGGCAGGGGACCTACGAGCAGTACTTC. Translated, it gives CASSVGWQGTYEQYF. Drawing the rest from reference TRBV9 and TRBJ2-7, the complete variable domain is DSGVTQTPKHLITATGQRVTLRCSPRSGDLSVYWYQQSLDQGLQFLIQYYNGEERAKGNILERFSAQQFPDLHSELNLSSLELGDSALYFCASSVGWQGTYEQYFGPGTRLTVT.

In its sample, this clone was seen a few times. The V gene is TRBV4-1, the J gene TRBJ2-7, with TRBD1 as a possible D gene (6 bases). V lost 0 bases to trimming and J lost 1 base, with 10 bases between them. The CDR3 length is 15 residues. Germline loops: CDR1 MGHRA, CDR2 YSYEKL. The CDR3 sequence: CASSQDTGSSYEQYF. The DNA for the CDR3 is TGCGCCAGCAGCCAAGACACAGGGTCTTCCTACGAGCAGTACTTC.

The CDR3 DNA reads TGTGCCAGCAGCCTCGCGAGAGCTAGCACAGATACGCAGTATTTT. Its translation is CASSLARASTDTQYF. The J gene is TRBJ2-3, the V gene TRBV7-2; no definite D call. Germline CDR1 and CDR2: SGHTA and FQGNSA. The CDR3 runs 15 residues. Trimming stripped 5 bases from V and 0 bases from J, with 12 bases between.

The chain uses TRBV4-1 and TRBJ1-5; a possible D gene is TRBD1 (6 bases). The CDR3 has 16 amino acids. Looked up from germline, CDR1 is MGHRA and CDR2 is YSYEKL. Trimming shortened V by 1 base and J by 5 bases, and 15 bases separated the two germline ends. The CDR3 region is CASSQVDRRPDQPQHF. The DNA of the CDR3 is TGCGCCAGCAGCCAAGTTGACAGGAGACCCGATCAGCCCCAGCATTTT.

This CDR3 is CASRRTGELFF. The CDR3 bases are TGTGCCAGCAGACGCACCGGGGAGCTGTTTTTT. The J gene is TRBJ2-2, the V gene TRBV27; D is uncertain. Looked up from germline, CDR1 is MNHEY and CDR2 is SMNVEV (reference sequence). The CDR3 contains 11 residues. Between the trimmed V and J ends, which lost 6 bases and 4 bases, there was a span of 3 bases.

The rearrangement joins TRBV4-3 to TRBJ2-7, with TRBD2 matching over 7 bases. V lost 1 base to trimming and J lost 2 bases; unmatched junction nucleotides: 2. This CDR3 has 14 amino acids. In germline, CDR1 is LGHNA, CDR2 YSLEER. CDR3 nucleotides: TGCGCCAGCAGCCAAGGGGGAGGGACCTACGAGCAGTACTTC. Residues: CASSQGGGTYEQYF.

The CDR3 sequence is CASSSWTSGRTYEQYF. In nucleotides, the CDR3 is TGTGCCAGCAGTTCCTGGACTAGCGGGAGGACCTACGAGCAGTACTTC. The V call is TRBV28, the J call TRBJ2-7, with TRBD2 identical over 14 bases. Looked up from germline, CDR1 is MDHEN and CDR2 is SYDVKM. V lost 4 bases to trimming and J lost 2 bases; unmatched junction nucleotides: 4. The CDR3 is 16 residues long. Complete variable domain (other parts from reference TRBV28 and TRBJ2-7): DVKVTQSSRYLVKRTGEKVFLECVQDMDHENMFWYRQDPGLGLRLIYFSYDVKMKEKGDIPEGYSVSREKKERFSLILESASTNQTSMYLCASSSWTSGRTYEQYFGPGTRLTVT.

The sample holds one count of this clone. The DNA for the CDR3 is TGTGCCAGCAGTTTATCTCCCCCCGGCAGGGGCCCAGATACGCAGTATTTT. Protein sequence: CASSLSPPGRGPDTQYF. This rearrangement joins TRBV28 to TRBJ2-3; a weak D match, TRBD1 (6 bases). This CDR3 comprises 17 residues. Germline CDR1 MDHEN, CDR2 SYDVKM. The V and J ends lost 1 base and 4 bases respectively, with 18 bases between them.

V is TRBV7-9 and J is TRBJ1-1; 7 bases align to TRBD1. Germline V gene sequence: CDR1 SEHNR, CDR2 FQNEAQ (reference sequence). Trimming cost V 0 bases and J 0 bases; bases outside gene matches: 1. There are 15 residues in the CDR3. CDR3 nucleotides: TGTGCCAGCAGCTTAGCGACAGGGTTGAACACTGAAGCTTTCTTT. Translating gives CASSLATGLNTEAFF.

This clone was seen just once. The chain uses TRBV6-5 and TRBJ2-7, with no clear D. The CDR3 extends over 14 amino acids. Germline values: CDR1 MNHEY, CDR2 SVGAGI. Trimming took 2 bases from V and 3 from J, leaving 11 bases between them. The CDR3 loop is CASSYSQVDYEQYF. Here the CDR3 DNA reads TGTGCCAGCAGTTACAGCCAGGTAGACTACGAGCAGTACTTC.

The CDR3 nucleotides are TGCGCCAGCTCGAAAGACAGGGGAGACACTGAAGCTTTCTTT. Translating gives CASSKDRGDTEAFF. The rearrangement links TRBV5-1 to TRBJ1-1; 8 bases align to TRBD1. This CDR3 contains 14 residues. Germline V CDR1 and CDR2: SGHRS, YFSETQ. V lost 7 bases, J lost 3 bases, and 8 bases stayed unmatched.

The V gene is TRBV19, the J gene TRBJ1-5; D is ambiguous. The CDR3 consists of 12 residues. CDR1 and CDR2 (germline): LNHDA, SQIVND (reference sequence). The germline V and J ends were trimmed by 6 bases and 7 bases, with 10 bases remaining between them. DNA of the CDR3: TGTGCCAGTAGGTGGTCCGGACAGCCCCAGCATTTT. It is translated as CASRWSGQPQHF.

The CDR3 bases are TGTGCCAGCAGCTTTACGAACGAGCAGTACTTC. Protein product: CASSFTNEQYF. This sequence joins TRBV7-9 and TRBJ2-7; D not certain. V was clipped by 3 bases and J by 5 bases, with 5 bases between them. Germline loops: CDR1 SEHNR, CDR2 FQNEAQ (reference sequence). This CDR3 region has 11 residues.

This clone appeared a few times. This chain joins TRBV4-1 and TRBJ2-2; D may be TRBD1 (6 bases). The CDR3 has 15 residues. Trimming removed 4 bases at V and 8 bases at J, with 17 bases between. Germline V CDR1 and CDR2: MGHRA, YSYEKL. CDR3 nucleotides: TGCGCCAGCAGCCTCTACTCACAGGGCTCAGGGGAGCTGTTTTTT. This codes for CASSLYSQGSGELFF.

V and J are TRBV9 and TRBJ2-5; possibly TRBD1 or TRBD2 for D (5 bases each). V dropped 4 bases and J dropped 2 bases, with 15 bases sitting between them. CDR3 length: 15 amino acids. The germline V gene has CDR1 SGDLS and CDR2 YYNGEE. The CDR3 loop reads CASSPEWDPQETQYF. The CDR3, as DNA: TGTGCCAGCAGCCCTGAGTGGGACCCGCAAGAGACCCAGTACTTC.

The genes are TRBV7-8 and TRBJ1-1; the D is unclear. Germline CDR1 SGHVS, CDR2 FQNEAQ. The V end was cut by 3 bases, the J end by 9 bases, with 17 bases between. The CDR3 is 14 amino acids. The CDR3 nucleotides are TGTGCCAGCAGCTTGGATGCTCGCCGGAACCAAGCTTTCTTT. Its protein is CASSLDARRNQAFF. The full variable domain, completed using reference TRBV7-8 and TRBJ1-1, is GAGVSQSPRYKVAKRGQDVALRCDPISGHVSLFWYQQALGQGPEFLTYFQNEAQLDKSGLPSDRFFAERPEGSVSTLKIQRTQQEDSAVYLCASSLDARRNQAFFGQGTRLTVV.

The V gene is TRBV28, the J gene TRBJ1-3, with a tentative D call TRBD1 (5 bases). The V gene lost 3 bases and the J gene lost 0 bases, with 18 bases spanning the gap. This CDR3 spans 18 amino acids. Germline CDR1 MDHEN, CDR2 SYDVKM. CDR3 residues: CASSFPPASGTSGNTIYF. CDR3 nucleotides: TGTGCCAGCAGTTTCCCCCCAGCCTCAGGGACCTCTGGAAACACCATATATTTT.

J is TRBJ2-7 and V is TRBV6-1; possible D gene TRBD1, 6 bases. The CDR3 spans 12 residues. Germline loops: CDR1 MNHNS, CDR2 SASEGT. The CDR3 DNA reads TGTGTATCTCGGGACATGAGGGACGAGCAGTACTTC. Amino acid sequence: CVSRDMRDEQYF.

The chain joins TRBV30 to TRBJ2-3; either TRBD1 or TRBD2 may supply D (5 bases each). With 5 bases removed from V and 6 bases from J, the gap between germline ends came to 21 bases. This CDR3 contains 15 residues. The germline V gene has CDR1 GTSNPN and CDR2 SVGIG (reference sequence). The CDR3 DNA follows: TGTGCCTGGGACGTCCAACCGGGGCAGGTGGATACGCAGTATTTT. It yields the protein CAWDVQPGQVDTQYF. Using reference TRBV30 and TRBJ2-3 for the parts outside the CDR3, the full variable domain is SQTIHQWPATLVQPVGSPLSLECTVEGTSNPNLYWYRQAAGRGLQLLFYSVGIGQISSEVPQNLSASRPQDRQFILSSKKLLLSDSGFYLCAWDVQPGQVDTQYFGPGTRLTVL.

V and J are TRBV4-3 and TRBJ1-5; maybe TRBD1 (6 bases). Germline V gives CDR1 LGHNA, CDR2 YSLEER. The CDR3 consists of 14 residues. V was trimmed by 4 bases and J by 4 bases, leaving 11 bases between them. For the CDR3, the DNA is TGCGCCAGCAGCCTCTCACAGGGAAATCAGCCCCAGCATTTT. This translates into CASSLSQGNQPQHF.

The chain is built from TRBV13 and TRBJ2-7; TRBD2 aligns across 8 bases. After removal of 5 bases from V and 3 bases from J, the junction contained 12 bases not matched to a gene. Looked up from germline, CDR1 is PRHDT and CDR2 is FYEKMQ (reference sequence). The CDR3 extends over 16 amino acids. The CDR3 sequence: CASSHYGGDGNYEQYF. CDR3 nucleotide sequence: TGTGCCAGCAGCCACTACGGGGGGGACGGCAACTACGAGCAGTACTTC.

The chain links TRBV7-9 to TRBJ2-5; D uncertain. The CDR3 is made up of 14 amino acids. Deletions cut 1 base from V and 2 bases from J, with 8 bases between. In germline, CDR1 is SEHNR, CDR2 FQNEAQ (reference sequence). The chain's CDR3 is CASSLVYKQETQYF. The CDR3 nucleotides read TGTGCCAGCAGCTTAGTGTACAAACAAGAGACCCAGTACTTC. The variable domain in full, completed from reference TRBV7-9 and TRBJ2-5, reads DTGVSQNPRHKITKRGQNVTFRCDPISEHNRLYWYRQTLGQGPEFLTYFQNEAQLEKSRLLSDRFSAERPKGSFSTLEIQRTEQGDSAMYLCASSLVYKQETQYFGPGTRLLVL.

The DNA for the CDR3 is TGCGCCAGCAGCCAAGGGACGGGGCCGGGCTCGAGGTACGAGCAGTACTTC. This gives the protein CASSQGTGPGSRYEQYF. The chain combines TRBV4-1 with TRBJ2-7, with D possibly being TRBD1 or TRBD2 (5 bases each). The CDR3 loop spans 17 amino acids. V was clipped by 1 base and J by 4 bases, with 20 bases between them. CDR1 is MGHRA, CDR2 YSYEKL, per germline.

J is TRBJ2-7 and V is TRBV4-3, with 9 nucleotides matching TRBD2. Looked up from germline, CDR1 is LGHNA and CDR2 is YSLEER. The CDR3 is made up of 15 amino acids. The trim removed 0 bases at V and 4 bases at J, leaving 4 bases unmatched. CDR3 sequence: CASSQDSGSTYEQYF. Here the CDR3 DNA reads TGCGCCAGCAGCCAAGATAGCGGGAGTACTTACGAGCAGTACTTC.

The rearrangement joins TRBV11-2 to TRBJ1-1; D unclear. The length of the CDR3 is 15 residues. Germline-derived CDR1 and CDR2 are SGHAT and FQNNGV. The ends were cut back, 5 bases at V and 5 bases at J, with 18 bases in the middle. This CDR3 reads CASSPAQGQFTEAFF. The CDR3, as DNA: TGTGCCAGCAGCCCCGCACAAGGTCAGTTTACTGAAGCTTTCTTT.